What follows are 30 T cell receptor delta chains derived from one specimen sequenced in a study of gamma-delta chains in newborns, infants, children. TCRdb reapplied CATT to the reads. This sample has some 11,000 delta-chain clones, with roughly 9.5% found just once. Source material: blood. The source is a child who was a newborn, infant or young child, either healthy, febrile or measles-vaccinated (not recorded which).

A few counts support this clone. V usage is TRDV2 and J usage is TRDJ3, with 8 bases matching TRDD3. This CDR3 contains 20 residues. From germline, CDR1 is GEAIGNYY and CDR2 EKD. V trimming: 0 bases; J trimming: 0 bases; junction bases outside the gene matches: 9. CDR3 in DNA: TGTGCCTGTGACACCATTGACTGGGGGCCCAGCTCCTGGGACACCCGACAGATGTTTTTC. Protein product: CACDTIDWGPSSWDTRQMFF.

The chain links TRDV2 to TRDJ3; the match to TRDD3 covers 8 bases. The CDR3 length is 18 residues. Germline CDR1 GEAIGNYY, CDR2 EKD. The junction had 7 bases not matched to a gene; V was cut back by 1 base and J by 3 bases. The CDR3 region is CACDTGGSADWDTRQMFF. CDR3 DNA: TGTGCCTGTGACACTGGGGGATCCGCTGACTGGGACACCCGACAGATGTTTTTC.

V gene TRDV2 combines with J gene TRDJ2; 13 nucleotides line up with TRDD3. Trimming removed 0 bases from V and 0 bases from J; junction bases left unmatched: 9. The CDR3 runs to 20 residues. CDR1 GEAIGNYY and CDR2 EKD come from the germline V gene. The CDR3 nucleotides are TGTGCCTGTGACACCATAAGCGGTACTGGGGGATACGCTTTGACAGCACAACTCTTCTTT. This sequence encodes CACDTISGTGGYALTAQLFF.

This clone was counted between two and nine times. The chain combines TRDV2 with TRDJ1, with 7 bases aligning to TRDD3. Germline CDR1 GEAIGNYY, CDR2 EKD. V trimming: 2 bases; J trimming: 0 bases; junction bases outside the gene matches: 17. The CDR3 covers 19 residues. CDR3 coding DNA: TGTGCCTGTGACAATCTTACTCAGACGGGGGATCCCTACACCGATAAACTCATCTTT. Translating gives CACDNLTQTGDPYTDKLIF.

V and J are TRDV2 and TRDJ1; D is unresolved. The CDR3 covers 15 residues. Trimming took off 3 bases at V and 2 bases at J, with 15 bases between the two ends. The germline gives CDR1 GEAIGNYY, CDR2 EKD. CDR3 residues: CACDPLEDLTDKLIF. CDR3 DNA sequence: TGTGCCTGTGACCCCTTAGAGGACTTAACCGATAAACTCATCTTT.

This clone came up a few times. Given a much more abundant clone one base away, this may be a read error. The chain joins TRDV2 to TRDJ1; a possible D gene is TRDD3 (6 bases). Germline-derived CDR1 and CDR2 are GEAIGNYY and EKD. The CDR3 loop spans 16 amino acids. V was cut by 1 base and J by 4 bases, with 18 bases left in between. CDR3 nucleotide sequence: TGTGCCTGTGACACTTTGGGGGCTACGCGGCTCGATAAACTCATCTTT. This gives the protein CACDTLGATRLDKLIF.

This clone was detected only a few times. Given a much more abundant clone one base away, this may be a read error. The sample carries other DNA sequences with the same CDR3. This rearrangement joins TRDV2 to TRDJ1, with TRDD3 as a possible D gene (6 bases). This CDR3 spans 15 amino acids. Germline V gene lookup returns CDR1 GEAIGNYY and CDR2 EKD. V was trimmed by 3 bases and J by 0 bases, leaving 13 bases between them. This chain's CDR3 is CACDPVGGDTDKLIF. For the CDR3, the DNA is TGTGCCTGTGACCCTGTGGGGGGGGACACCGATAAACTCATCTTT.

This clone was counted only a few times. A far larger clone is a single base away, which makes a read error likely. The chain carries TRDV2 and TRDJ1; D might be TRDD3 (5 bases). The CDR3 contains 18 residues. The V end was cut by 1 base, the J end by 0 bases, with 20 bases between. In germline, CDR1 is GEAIGNYY, CDR2 EKD. The CDR3 DNA reads as TGTGCCTGTGACACATTAAGGAATACGCCTAAGTACACCGATAAACTCATCTTT. Translated: CACDTLRNTPKYTDKLIF.

This clone was counted a few times. The gene calls are TRDV2 and TRDJ1; 11 nucleotides align to TRDD3. The junction had 16 bases not matched to a gene; V was cut back by 0 bases and J by 2 bases. From germline, CDR1 is GEAIGNYY and CDR2 EKD. The CDR3 is made up of 20 amino acids. The CDR3 DNA sequence: TGTGCCTGTGACACCAGAGGCTGGGGGATACCACTGCTCCGTACCGATAAACTCATCTTT. This sequence encodes CACDTRGWGIPLLRTDKLIF.

This clone was recorded a few times. At one end, the junction sequence differs from germline, possibly due to a read error. This sample also contains other DNA sequences that code for the same CDR3. The rearrangement uses TRDV2 and TRDJ2, with TRDD3 identical over 11 bases. Germline loops: CDR1 GEAIGNYY, CDR2 EKD. The length of the CDR3 is 18 residues. The CDR3 is CACDTLSHLGDTTAQLFF. CDR3 coding DNA: TGTGCTTGTGACACCCTTTCCCACCTGGGGGATACCACTGCACAACTCTTCTTT.

A few counts support this clone. This chain's CDR3 is CACEGLGDRSSWDTRQMFF. In nucleotides, the CDR3 is TGTGCCTGTGAAGGACTGGGGGATAGGAGCTCCTGGGACACCCGACAGATGTTTTTC. The chain couples TRDV2 to TRDJ3, with TRDD3 matching over 11 bases. The CDR3 loop spans 19 amino acids. Looked up from germline, CDR1 is GEAIGNYY and CDR2 is EKD. The ends lost 4 bases at V and 0 bases at J; junction bases unmatched: 7.

This clone was seen a handful of times. The CDR3 is CALGEGLSYWGIHTDKLIF. CDR3 DNA sequence: TGTGCTCTTGGGGAAGGACTTAGTTACTGGGGGATCCACACCGATAAACTCATCTTT. The chain links TRDV1 to TRDJ1; 10 bases are shared with TRDD3. Germline trimming cut 2 bases from V and 0 bases from J; bases unmatched to any gene: 12. In germline, CDR1 is TSWWSYY, CDR2 QGS. The CDR3 loop spans 19 amino acids.

This clone is medium-sized (0.01 to 0.1%) by share. Other nucleotide sequences in the sample specify the same CDR3. The genes are TRDV2 and TRDJ1, with 7 bases matching TRDD3. V trimming: 1 base; J trimming: 0 bases; junction bases outside the gene matches: 4. This CDR3 comprises 15 residues. Germline-derived CDR1 and CDR2 are GEAIGNYY and EKD. In DNA, the CDR3 is TGTGCCTGTGACACTGTGGGGGAAAACACCGATAAACTCATCTTT. As protein: CACDTVGENTDKLIF.

V gene TRDV2 combines with J gene TRDJ1; no definite D call. V gave up 0 bases and J gave up 1 base, with 11 bases separating them. CDR3 length: 15 amino acids. Germline-derived CDR1 and CDR2 are GEAIGNYY and EKD. Here the CDR3 reads CACDTLLPGTDKLIF. DNA of the CDR3: TGTGCCTGTGACACCCTACTACCTGGCACCGATAAACTCATCTTT.

With regard to this clone: This likely traces to a read error, being one base from a far larger clone. In the same sample, other DNA sequences code for this CDR3. This sequence joins TRDV2 and TRDJ1, with TRDD2 matching over 7 bases. This CDR3 region has 16 residues. From germline, CDR1 is GEAIGNYY and CDR2 EKD. The chain's CDR3 is CACDTVGSSYRDKLIF. CDR3 DNA sequence: TGTGCCTGCGACACCGTAGGGAGTTCCTACCGCGATAAACTCATCTTT.

A few counts support this clone. The chain is built from TRDV2 and TRDJ1; D is perhaps TRDD2 or TRDD3 (5 bases each). CDR3 length equals 17 residues. Between the trimmed V and J ends, which lost 2 bases and 4 bases, there was a span of 22 bases. Germline V gene lookup returns CDR1 GEAIGNYY and CDR2 EKD. The CDR3 DNA sequence: TGTGCCTGTGACATCCTTCAAGCTGTGGATATTGGCGATAAACTCATCTTT. Amino acid sequence: CACDILQAVDIGDKLIF.

This clone was counted only a few times. This chain connects TRDV2 to TRDJ1; TRDD3 agrees at 12 bases. Germline CDR1 is GEAIGNYY and CDR2 is EKD. CDR3 size: 16 residues. The junction had 8 bases not matched to a gene; V was cut back by 3 bases and J by 4 bases. The CDR3 bases are TGTGCCTGTGACTATCTACTGGGGGATACTGACGATAAACTCATCTTT. Protein sequence: CACDYLLGDTDDKLIF.

Concerning this clone: A far bigger clonotype differs at one base, so this is likely a read error. This same CDR3 is encoded by further DNA sequences in the sample. The CDR3 DNA sequence: TGTGCCTGCGACACCGTGTCTACCTTTGGCTGGGACACCCGACAGATGTTTTTC. This encodes CACDTVSTFGWDTRQMFF. The genes are TRDV2 and TRDJ3; no reliable D call. Germline V gives CDR1 GEAIGNYY, CDR2 EKD. The CDR3 has 18 residues.

This clone was seen only a few times. A much bigger clone sits one base away, suggesting this may be a read error. This rearrangement joins TRDV2 to TRDJ1; 12 nucleotides line up with TRDD3. The CDR3 contains 20 residues. Germline V CDR1 and CDR2: GEAIGNYY, EKD. With V trimmed by 0 bases and J by 2 bases, 15 bases remained unmatched. The CDR3 DNA is TGTGCCTGTGACACCGTCGCTTGGTCTGGGGGATACGTAAGGACCGATAAACTCATCTTT. Translating gives CACDTVAWSGGYVRTDKLIF.

In this sample, this clone is medium-sized. The sample carries other DNA sequences with the same CDR3. The CDR3 sequence: CACDSVGIRADKLIF. In DNA, the CDR3 is TGTGCCTGTGACTCCGTTGGGATACGGGCCGATAAACTCATCTTT. V gene TRDV2 combines with J gene TRDJ1, with TRDD3 matching over 8 bases. After removal of 3 bases from V and 3 bases from J, the junction contained 8 bases not matched to a gene. Germline CDR1 and CDR2: GEAIGNYY and EKD. This CDR3 comprises 15 residues.

J is TRDJ1 and V is TRDV2, with TRDD3 as a possible D gene (5 bases). Germline-derived CDR1 and CDR2 are GEAIGNYY and EKD. The ends were cut back, 3 bases at V and 5 bases at J, with 18 bases in the middle. The CDR3 contains 15 residues. CDR3 loop: CACDPWGVLADKLIF. In nucleotides, the CDR3 is TGTGCCTGTGACCCGTGGGGCGTCCTGGCGGATAAACTCATCTTT.

The CDR3 region has the DNA TGTGCCTGTGACTCACTGCTGGGGGATACGCGAGACTCCTGGGACACCCGACAGATGTTTTTC. Amino acids: CACDSLLGDTRDSWDTRQMFF. This sequence joins TRDV2 and TRDJ3; 12 bases agree with TRDD3. CDR3 length equals 21 residues. Germline values: CDR1 GEAIGNYY, CDR2 EKD. Germline trimming cut 3 bases from V and 0 bases from J; bases unmatched to any gene: 11.

This clone was observed a few times. Additional DNA sequences in this sample encode the identical CDR3. This chain joins TRDV1 and TRDJ1; 7 nucleotides line up with TRDD3. The CDR3 loop spans 12 amino acids. J was trimmed by 11 bases and V by 3 bases; bases with no gene match: 6. The germline V gene has CDR1 TSWWSYY and CDR2 QGS. The CDR3 loop reads CALGELGYKLIF. Here the CDR3 DNA reads TGTGCTCTTGGGGAGCTGGGATACAAGCTCATCTTT.

This clone was observed a handful of times. The chain couples TRDV2 to TRDJ1, with 9 bases fitting TRDD3. The CDR3 sequence is 20 residues long. The germline gives CDR1 GEAIGNYY, CDR2 EKD. Trimming removed 0 bases from V and 2 bases from J; junction bases left unmatched: 18. The CDR3 sequence: CACDTLLGDVTASGTDKLIF. DNA of the CDR3: TGTGCCTGTGACACCTTACTGGGGGACGTTACCGCGTCGGGGACCGATAAACTCATCTTT.

In its sample, this clone ranks as medium-sized. The J gene is TRDJ1, the V gene TRDV2; 9 bases are shared with TRDD3. J gave up 2 bases and V 0 bases, and 9 bases lay outside the gene matches. This CDR3 is 17 amino acids long. Per the germline V gene, CDR1 is GEAIGNYY and CDR2 is EKD. The CDR3 nucleotides are TGTGCCTGTGACACCGTTGGGGGATATCGGGGGACCGATAAACTCATCTTT. It specifies CACDTVGGYRGTDKLIF.

V gene TRDV2 combines with J gene TRDJ3; TRDD3 aligns across 7 bases. V lost 3 bases and J lost 0; bases outside the gene matches: 10. This CDR3 has 19 amino acids. Germline CDR1 and CDR2: GEAIGNYY and EKD. CDR3 DNA sequence: TGTGCCTGTGACCCCCTTACTGGGGACTACTCCTGGGACACCCGACAGATGTTTTTC. Translating gives CACDPLTGDYSWDTRQMFF.

V usage is TRDV2 and J usage is TRDJ3; TRDD3 matches at 8 bases. The CDR3 sequence is 19 residues long. Germline CDR1 and CDR2: GEAIGNYY and EKD. After removal of 3 bases from V and 0 bases from J, the junction contained 9 bases not matched to a gene. In nucleotides, the CDR3 is TGTGCCTGTGACCCACTGGGGGTCGGGAGCTCCTGGGACACCCGACAGATGTTTTTC. It yields the protein CACDPLGVGSSWDTRQMFF.

The V and J genes are TRDV2 and TRDJ3, with 7 bases identical to TRDD3. V trimming: 0 bases; J trimming: 1 base; junction bases outside the gene matches: 14. The germline gives CDR1 GEAIGNYY, CDR2 EKD. The CDR3 runs 21 residues. The CDR3 is CACDTAYWGSARSWDTRQMFF. For the CDR3, the DNA is TGTGCCTGTGACACCGCGTACTGGGGATCCGCGCGGTCCTGGGACACCCGACAGATGTTTTTC.

This clone came up a few times. The chain is built from TRDV2 and TRDJ1, with 8 bases that match TRDD3. The CDR3 sequence is 16 residues long. V shed 0 bases and J 3 bases; nucleotides not matched to a gene: 8. CDR1 and CDR2 (germline): GEAIGNYY, EKD. CDR3 sequence (DNA): TGTGCCTGTGACACCGCAGGGATACGAATCGCCGATAAACTCATCTTT. This sequence encodes CACDTAGIRIADKLIF.

By share, this clone ranks as medium-sized. V is TRDV2 and J is TRDJ1, with TRDD3 matching 11 bases. Trimming at V came to 3 bases and at J to 11 bases, leaving 22 bases not matched to a gene. CDR3 size: 18 residues. Germline V CDR1 and CDR2: GEAIGNYY, EKD. The CDR3: CACDPLTSAPTGGYVLIF. Here the CDR3 DNA reads TGTGCCTGTGACCCCCTCACCTCCGCGCCGACTGGGGGATATGTGCTCATCTTT.